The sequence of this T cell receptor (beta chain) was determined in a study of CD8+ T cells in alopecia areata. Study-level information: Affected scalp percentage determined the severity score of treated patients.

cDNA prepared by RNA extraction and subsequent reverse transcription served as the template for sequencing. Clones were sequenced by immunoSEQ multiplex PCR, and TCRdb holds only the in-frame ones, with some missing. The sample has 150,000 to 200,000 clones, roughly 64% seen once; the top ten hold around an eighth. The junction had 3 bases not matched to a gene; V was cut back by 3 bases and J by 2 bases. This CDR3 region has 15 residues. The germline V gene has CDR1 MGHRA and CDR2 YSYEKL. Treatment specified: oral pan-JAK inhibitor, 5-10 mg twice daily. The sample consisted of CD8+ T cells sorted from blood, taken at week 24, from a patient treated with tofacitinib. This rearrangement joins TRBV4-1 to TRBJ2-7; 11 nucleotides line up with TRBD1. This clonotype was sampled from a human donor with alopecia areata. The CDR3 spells CASSHRDRGTYEQYF. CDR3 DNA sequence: TGCGCCAGCAGCCACCGGGACAGGGGGACCTACGAGCAGTACTTC.